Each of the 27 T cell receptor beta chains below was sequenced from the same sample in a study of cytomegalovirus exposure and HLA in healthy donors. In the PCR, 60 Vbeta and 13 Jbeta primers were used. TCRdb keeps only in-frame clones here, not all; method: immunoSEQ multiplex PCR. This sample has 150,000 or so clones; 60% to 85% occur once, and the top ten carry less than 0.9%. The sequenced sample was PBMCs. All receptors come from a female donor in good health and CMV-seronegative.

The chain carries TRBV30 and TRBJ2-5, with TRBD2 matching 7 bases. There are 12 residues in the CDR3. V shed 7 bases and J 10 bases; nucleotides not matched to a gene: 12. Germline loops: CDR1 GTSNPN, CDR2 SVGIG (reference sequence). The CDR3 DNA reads TGTGCCTCCACACTGGGGCCGGGGGGCCAGTACTTC. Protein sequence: CASTLGPGGQYF.

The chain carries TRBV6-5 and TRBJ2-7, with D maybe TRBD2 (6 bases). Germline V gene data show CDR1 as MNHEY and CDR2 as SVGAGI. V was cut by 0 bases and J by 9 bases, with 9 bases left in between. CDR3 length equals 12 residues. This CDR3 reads CASSYSGGGQYF. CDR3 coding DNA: TGTGCCAGCAGTTACTCGGGGGGAGGGCAGTACTTC.

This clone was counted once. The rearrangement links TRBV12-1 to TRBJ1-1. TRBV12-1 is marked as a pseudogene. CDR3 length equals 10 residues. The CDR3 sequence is CASSSSGAFF. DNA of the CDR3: TGTGCCAGCAGCTCCTCGGGGGCTTTCTTT.

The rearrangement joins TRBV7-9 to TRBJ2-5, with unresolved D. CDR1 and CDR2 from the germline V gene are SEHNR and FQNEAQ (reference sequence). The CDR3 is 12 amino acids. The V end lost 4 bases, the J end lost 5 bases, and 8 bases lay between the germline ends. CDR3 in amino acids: CASSSRRETQYF. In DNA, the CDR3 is TGTGCCAGCAGCTCCCGCCGGGAGACCCAGTACTTC.

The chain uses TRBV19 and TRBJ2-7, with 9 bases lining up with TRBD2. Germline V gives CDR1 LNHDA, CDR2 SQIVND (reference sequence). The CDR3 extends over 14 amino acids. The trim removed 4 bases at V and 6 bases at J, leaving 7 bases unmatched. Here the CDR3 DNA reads TGTGCCAGTAGTAGCGGGAGGGCCGCCAGCGAGCAGTACTTC. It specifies CASSSGRAASEQYF.

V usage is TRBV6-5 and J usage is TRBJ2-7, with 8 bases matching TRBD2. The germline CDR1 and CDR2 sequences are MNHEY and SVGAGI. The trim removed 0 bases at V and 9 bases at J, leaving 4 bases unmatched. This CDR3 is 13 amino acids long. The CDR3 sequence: CASSYSSGGAQYF. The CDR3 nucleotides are TGTGCCAGCAGTTACTCGAGCGGGGGAGCGCAGTACTTC.

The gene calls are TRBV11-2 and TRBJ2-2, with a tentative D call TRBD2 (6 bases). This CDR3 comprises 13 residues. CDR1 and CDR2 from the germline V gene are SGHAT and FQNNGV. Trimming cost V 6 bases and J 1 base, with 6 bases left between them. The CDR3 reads CASRRGNTGELFF. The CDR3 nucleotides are TGTGCCAGCAGGCGGGGGAACACCGGGGAGCTGTTTTTT.

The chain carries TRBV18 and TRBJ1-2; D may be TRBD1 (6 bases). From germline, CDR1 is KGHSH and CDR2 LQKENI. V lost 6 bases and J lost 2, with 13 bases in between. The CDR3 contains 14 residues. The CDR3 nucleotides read TGTGCCAGCTCCGTCGGACAGCAAAACTATGGCTACACCTTC. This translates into CASSVGQQNYGYTF.

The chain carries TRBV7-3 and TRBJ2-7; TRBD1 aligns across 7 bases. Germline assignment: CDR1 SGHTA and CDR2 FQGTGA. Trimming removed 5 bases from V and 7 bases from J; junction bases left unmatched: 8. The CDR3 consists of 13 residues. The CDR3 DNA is TGTGCCAGCAGCCGCTCTGGGACAGAGGAGCAGTACTTC. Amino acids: CASSRSGTEEQYF. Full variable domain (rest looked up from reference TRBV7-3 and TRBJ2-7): GAGVSQTPSNKVTEKGKYVELRCDPISGHTALYWYRQSLGQGPEFLIYFQGTGAADDSGLPNDRFFAVRPEGSVSTLKIQRTERGDSAVYLCASSRSGTEEQYFGPGTRLTVT.

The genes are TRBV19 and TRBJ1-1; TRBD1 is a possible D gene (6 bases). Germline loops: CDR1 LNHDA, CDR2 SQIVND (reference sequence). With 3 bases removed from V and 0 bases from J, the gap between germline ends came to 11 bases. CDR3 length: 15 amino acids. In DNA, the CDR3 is TGTGCCAGTAGTATCCGGACAGTTATGAACACTGAAGCTTTCTTT. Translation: CASSIRTVMNTEAFF.

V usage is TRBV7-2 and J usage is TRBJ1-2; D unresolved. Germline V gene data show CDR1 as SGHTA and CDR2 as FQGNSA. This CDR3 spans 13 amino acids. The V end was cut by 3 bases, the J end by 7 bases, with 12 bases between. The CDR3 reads CASSLMDSAGYTF. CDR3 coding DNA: TGTGCCAGCAGCTTGATGGACTCTGCTGGCTACACCTTC.

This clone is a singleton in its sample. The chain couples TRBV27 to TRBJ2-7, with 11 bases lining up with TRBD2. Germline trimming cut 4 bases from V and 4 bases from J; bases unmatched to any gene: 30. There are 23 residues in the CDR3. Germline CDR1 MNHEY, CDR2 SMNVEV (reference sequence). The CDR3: CASSYRRRGGKVAGGFLTYEQYF. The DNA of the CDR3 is TGTGCCAGCAGTTACCGCCGACGGGGGGGTAAGGTAGCGGGAGGGTTCCTAACTTACGAGCAGTACTTC.

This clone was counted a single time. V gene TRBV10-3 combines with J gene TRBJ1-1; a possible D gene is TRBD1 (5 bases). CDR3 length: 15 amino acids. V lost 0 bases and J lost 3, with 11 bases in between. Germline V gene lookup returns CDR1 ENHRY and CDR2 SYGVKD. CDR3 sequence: CAISESSRADTEAFF. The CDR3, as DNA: TGTGCCATCAGTGAGTCGAGCAGGGCGGACACTGAAGCTTTCTTT.

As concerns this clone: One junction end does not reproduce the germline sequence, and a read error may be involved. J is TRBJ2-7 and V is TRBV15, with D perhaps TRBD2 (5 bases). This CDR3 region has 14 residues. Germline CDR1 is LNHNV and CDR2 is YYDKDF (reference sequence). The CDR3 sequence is CATSGDAGYYEQYF. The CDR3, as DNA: TGTGCCACCAGCGGAGATGCGGGTTACTACGAGCAGTACTTC.

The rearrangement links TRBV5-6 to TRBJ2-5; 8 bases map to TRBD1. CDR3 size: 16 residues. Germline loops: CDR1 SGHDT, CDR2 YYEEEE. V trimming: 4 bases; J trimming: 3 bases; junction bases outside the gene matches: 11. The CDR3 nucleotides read TGTGCCAGCAGCACCCGGACAGGGTGGGGGAAAGAGACCCAGTACTTC. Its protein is CASSTRTGWGKETQYF.

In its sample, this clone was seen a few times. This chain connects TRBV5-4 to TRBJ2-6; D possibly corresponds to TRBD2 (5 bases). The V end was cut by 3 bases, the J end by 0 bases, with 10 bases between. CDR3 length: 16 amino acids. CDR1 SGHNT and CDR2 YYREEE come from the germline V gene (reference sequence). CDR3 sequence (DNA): TGTGCCAGCAGCTCAGGACTGAGCTCTGGGGCCAACGTCCTGACTTTC. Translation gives CASSSGLSSGANVLTF.

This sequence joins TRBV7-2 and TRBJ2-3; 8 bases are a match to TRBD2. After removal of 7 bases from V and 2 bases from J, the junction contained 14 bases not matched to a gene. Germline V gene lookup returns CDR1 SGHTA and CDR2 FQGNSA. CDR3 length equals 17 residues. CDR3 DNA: TGTGCCAGCAAACTAATCTACAGCGGGGGACCCACAGATACGCAGTATTTT. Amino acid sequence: CASKLIYSGGPTDTQYF.

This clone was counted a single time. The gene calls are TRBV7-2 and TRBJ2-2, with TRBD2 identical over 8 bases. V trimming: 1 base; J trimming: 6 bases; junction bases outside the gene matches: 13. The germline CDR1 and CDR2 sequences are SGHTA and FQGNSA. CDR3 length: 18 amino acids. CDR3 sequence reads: CASSLVAGGPGYAGELFF. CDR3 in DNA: TGTGCCAGCAGCTTAGTGGCGGGAGGCCCGGGATACGCCGGGGAGCTGTTTTTT.

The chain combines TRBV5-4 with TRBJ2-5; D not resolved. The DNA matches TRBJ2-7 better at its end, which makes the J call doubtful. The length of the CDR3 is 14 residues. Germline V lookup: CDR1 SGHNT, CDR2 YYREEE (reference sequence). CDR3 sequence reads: CASSFYDRSYEQYF. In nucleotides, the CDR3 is TGTGCCAGCAGCTTTTACGATCGAAGCTACGAGCAGTACTTC.

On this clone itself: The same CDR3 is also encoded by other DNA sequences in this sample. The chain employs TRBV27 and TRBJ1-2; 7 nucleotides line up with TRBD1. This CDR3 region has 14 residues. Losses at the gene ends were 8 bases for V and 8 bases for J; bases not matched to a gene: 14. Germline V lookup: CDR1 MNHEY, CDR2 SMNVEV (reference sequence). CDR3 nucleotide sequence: TGTGCCAGCTACTCGATCAGGGGGGCCATAGGCTACACCTTC. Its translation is CASYSIRGAIGYTF.

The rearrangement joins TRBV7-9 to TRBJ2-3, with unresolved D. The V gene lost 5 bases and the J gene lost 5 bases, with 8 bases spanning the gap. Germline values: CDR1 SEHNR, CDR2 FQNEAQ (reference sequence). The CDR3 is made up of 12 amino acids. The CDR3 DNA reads TGTGCCAGCAGCGCCAGATTAGATACGCAGTATTTT. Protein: CASSARLDTQYF.

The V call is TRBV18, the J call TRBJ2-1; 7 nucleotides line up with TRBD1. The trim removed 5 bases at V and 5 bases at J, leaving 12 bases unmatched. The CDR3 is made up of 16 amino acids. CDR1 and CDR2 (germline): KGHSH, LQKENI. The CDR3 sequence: CASSFRQGSLHNEQFF. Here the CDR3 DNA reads TGTGCCAGCTCATTCCGACAGGGCTCTTTACACAATGAGCAGTTCTTC.

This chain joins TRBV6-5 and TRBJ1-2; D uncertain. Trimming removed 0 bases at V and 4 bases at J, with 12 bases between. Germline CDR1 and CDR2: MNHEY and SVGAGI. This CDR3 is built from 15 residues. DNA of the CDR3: TGTGCCAGCAGTTACTCGGGTTCAGGTGTCTATGGCTACACCTTC. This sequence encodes CASSYSGSGVYGYTF.

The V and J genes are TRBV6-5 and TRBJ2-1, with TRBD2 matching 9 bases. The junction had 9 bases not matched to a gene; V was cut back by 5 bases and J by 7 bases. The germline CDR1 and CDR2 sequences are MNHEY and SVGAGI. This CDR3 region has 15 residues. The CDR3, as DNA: TGTGCCAGCAGTCCTCATAGCGGGGGCCAGAATGAGCAGTTCTTC. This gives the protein CASSPHSGGQNEQFF.

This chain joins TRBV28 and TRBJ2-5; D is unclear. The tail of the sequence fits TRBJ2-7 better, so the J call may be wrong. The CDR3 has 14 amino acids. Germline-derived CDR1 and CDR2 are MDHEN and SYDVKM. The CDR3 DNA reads TGTGCCAGCAGCCCTCTTACATCGGGTTACGAGCAGTACTTC. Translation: CASSPLTSGYEQYF.

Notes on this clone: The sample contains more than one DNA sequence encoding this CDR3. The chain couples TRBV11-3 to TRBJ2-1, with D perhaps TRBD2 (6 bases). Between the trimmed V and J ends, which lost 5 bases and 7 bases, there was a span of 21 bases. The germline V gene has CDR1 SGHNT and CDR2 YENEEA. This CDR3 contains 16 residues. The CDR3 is CASSKTSGLFENEQFF. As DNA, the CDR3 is TGTGCCAGCAGCAAGACCAGCGGGCTCTTCGAAAATGAGCAGTTCTTC.

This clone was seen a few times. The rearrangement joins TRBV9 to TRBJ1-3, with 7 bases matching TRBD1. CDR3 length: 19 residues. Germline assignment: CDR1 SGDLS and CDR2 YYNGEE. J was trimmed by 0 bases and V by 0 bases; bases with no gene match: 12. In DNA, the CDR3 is TGTGCCAGCAGCGTAGGGGGGACAGACGCTTCCTACTCTGGAAACACCATATATTTT. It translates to CASSVGGTDASYSGNTIYF. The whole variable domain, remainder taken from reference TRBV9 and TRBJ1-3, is DSGVTQTPKHLITATGQRVTLRCSPRSGDLSVYWYQQSLDQGLQFLIQYYNGEERAKGNILERFSAQQFPDLHSELNLSSLELGDSALYFCASSVGGTDASYSGNTIYFGEGSWLTVV.